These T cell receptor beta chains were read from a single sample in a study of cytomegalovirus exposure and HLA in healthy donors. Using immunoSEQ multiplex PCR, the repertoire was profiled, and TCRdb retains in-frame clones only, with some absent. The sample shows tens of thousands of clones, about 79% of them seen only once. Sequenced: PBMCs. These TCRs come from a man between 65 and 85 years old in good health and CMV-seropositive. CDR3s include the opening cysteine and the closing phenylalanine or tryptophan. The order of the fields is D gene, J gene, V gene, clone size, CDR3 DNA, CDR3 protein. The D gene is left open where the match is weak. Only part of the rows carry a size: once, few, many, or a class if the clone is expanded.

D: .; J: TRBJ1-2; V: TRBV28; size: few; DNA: TGTGCCAGCAGTCTTGACAGAAACTATGGCTACACCTTC; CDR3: CASSLDRNYGYTF
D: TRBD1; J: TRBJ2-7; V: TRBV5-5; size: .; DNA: TGTGCCAGCAGCTTGGCCGGACAGGGGTACGAGCAGTACTTC; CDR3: CASSLAGQGYEQYF
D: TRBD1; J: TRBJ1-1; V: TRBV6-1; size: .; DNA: TGTGCCAAGACAAAACCGGACAGGACGGACACTGAAGCTTTCTTT; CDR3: CAKTKPDRTDTEAFF
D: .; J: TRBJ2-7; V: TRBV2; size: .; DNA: TGTGCCAGCAACGGGGAAACCTACGAGCAGTACTTC; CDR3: CASNGETYEQYF
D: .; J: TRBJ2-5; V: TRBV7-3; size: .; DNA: TGTGCCAGCAGTTCTTATACACAAGAGACCCAGTACTTC; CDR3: CASSSYTQETQYF
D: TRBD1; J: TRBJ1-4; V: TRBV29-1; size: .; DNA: TGCAGCGTTGGGTCTCAGGGGGAGAACGAAAAACTGTTTTTT; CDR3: CSVGSQGENEKLFF
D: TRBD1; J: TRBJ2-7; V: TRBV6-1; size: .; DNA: TGTGCCAGCAGTAAGGACAGGGAAGAGCAGTACTTC; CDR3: CASSKDREEQYF
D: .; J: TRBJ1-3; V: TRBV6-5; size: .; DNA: TGTGCCAGCCGCGGAACCTCTGGAAACACCATATATTTT; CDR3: CASRGTSGNTIYF
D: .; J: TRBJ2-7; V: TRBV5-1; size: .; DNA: TGCGCCAGCAGCTTGCGACTAGAATCCTCCTACGAGCAGTACTTC; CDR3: CASSLRLESSYEQYF
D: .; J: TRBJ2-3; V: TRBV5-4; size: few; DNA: TGTGCCAGCAGCTTACAGGGAAGAACAGATACGCAGTATTTT; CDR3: CASSLQGRTDTQYF
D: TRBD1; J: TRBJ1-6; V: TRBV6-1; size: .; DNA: TGTGCCAGCAGTGAAGCCGGCGGACAGGGGTATAATTCACCCCTCCACTTT; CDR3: CASSEAGGQGYNSPLHF
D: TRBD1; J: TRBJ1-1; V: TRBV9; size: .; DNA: TGTGCCGGCCAATTCGGACAGGGGGCGGGAAACACTGAAGCTTTCTTT; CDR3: CAGQFGQGAGNTEAFF
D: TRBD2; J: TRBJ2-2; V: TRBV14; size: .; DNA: TGTGCCAGCAGCCAACTAGCGGGAGCAACGAACACCGGGGAGCTGTTTTTT; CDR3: CASSQLAGATNTGELFF
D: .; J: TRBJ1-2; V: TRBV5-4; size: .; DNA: TGTGCCAGCAGCTTGGCGCAGTATAACTATGGCTACACCTTC; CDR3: CASSLAQYNYGYTF
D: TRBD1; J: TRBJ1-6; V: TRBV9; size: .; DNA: TGTGCCAGCAGCGGCCGGGACAGCTCACCCCTCCACTTT; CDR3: CASSGRDSSPLHF
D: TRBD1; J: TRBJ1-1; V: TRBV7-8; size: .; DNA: TGTGCCAGCATGGGGACAGGGTCCGACACTGAAGCTTTCTTT; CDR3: CASMGTGSDTEAFF
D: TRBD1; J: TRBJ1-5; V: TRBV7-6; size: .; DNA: TGTGCCAGTTCCTCGACAGGGGAGTATCAGCCCCAGCATTTT; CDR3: CASSSTGEYQPQHF
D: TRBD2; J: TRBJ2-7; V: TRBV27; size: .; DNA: TGTGCCAGCAGTTCCGGGACTAGCGGGAATTACGAGCAGTACTTC; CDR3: CASSSGTSGNYEQYF
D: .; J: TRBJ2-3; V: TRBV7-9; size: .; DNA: TGTGCCAGCAGCTTAAGTGTCGCGTATGCAGATACGCAGTATTTT; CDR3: CASSLSVAYADTQYF
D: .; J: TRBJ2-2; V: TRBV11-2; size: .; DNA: TGTGCCAGCAGCTCGCGACTAGAGGCCGGGGAGCTGTTTTTT; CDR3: CASSSRLEAGELFF
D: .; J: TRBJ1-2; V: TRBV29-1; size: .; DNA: TGCAGCGTTGAAGTCCCCCTAAACTATGGCTACACCTTC; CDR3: CSVEVPLNYGYTF
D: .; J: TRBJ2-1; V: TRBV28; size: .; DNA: TGTGCCAGCACCACTACGGGGGGCGGAGGAACCTACAATGAGCAGTTCTTC; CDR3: CASTTTGGGGTYNEQFF
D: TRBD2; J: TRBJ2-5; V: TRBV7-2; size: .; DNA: TGTGCCAGCAGCTTAGCACTAGCGGGAGTAGAGACCCAGTACTTC; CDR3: CASSLALAGVETQYF
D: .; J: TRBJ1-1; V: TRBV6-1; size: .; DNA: TGTGCCAGCAGCGCCCGGGGGGCGGAAACTGAAGCTTTCTTT; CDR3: CASSARGAETEAFF
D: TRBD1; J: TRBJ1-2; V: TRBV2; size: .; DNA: TGTGCCAGCACGGGACAGGCGGTAGGCTATGGCTACACCTTC; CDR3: CASTGQAVGYGYTF
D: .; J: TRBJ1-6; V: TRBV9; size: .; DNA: TGTGCCAGCAGCGTAGCTAGCGATTCACCCCTCCACTTT; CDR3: CASSVASDSPLHF